Following are 18 T cell receptor beta chains from one sample sequenced in a study of cytomegalovirus exposure and HLA in healthy donors. Primers: 60 Vbeta forward and 13 Jbeta reverse. Here immunoSEQ multiplex PCR was the method, and the copy in TCRdb shows in-frame clones only, minus some. Here the sample spans about 160,000 clones, almost 80% being singletons. What was sequenced was PBMCs. Receptors were obtained from a male donor in good health and CMV-seronegative.

The rearrangement links TRBV25-1 to TRBJ2-3; possible D gene TRBD1, 6 bases. Between the trimmed V and J ends, which lost 9 bases and 4 bases, there was a span of 8 bases. Germline V gene lookup returns CDR1 MGHDK and CDR2 SYGVNS. There are 11 residues in the CDR3. This CDR3 reads CASTGSDTQYF. The CDR3 bases are TGTGCCAGTACAGGGTCAGATACGCAGTATTTT.

The CDR3 reads CASSPTTGNGYTF. Here the CDR3 DNA reads TGCGCCAGCAGCCCCACGACAGGGAATGGCTACACCTTC. The genes are TRBV4-1 and TRBJ1-2; 7 bases are a match to TRBD1. The CDR3 is 13 residues long. Germline V gene data show CDR1 as MGHRA and CDR2 as YSYEKL. Unmatched junction bases numbered 5, after V lost 4 bases and J lost 6 bases.

The CDR3 protein is CAWSIGASYEQYF. The CDR3 bases are TGTGCCTGGAGCATAGGGGCTAGCTACGAGCAGTACTTC. The chain employs TRBV30 and TRBJ2-7, with D possibly being TRBD1 (5 bases). The V and J ends lost 3 bases and 3 bases respectively, with 12 bases between them. Germline CDR1 reads GTSNPN; CDR2 reads SVGIG (reference sequence). The CDR3 is 13 residues long.

The rearrangement uses TRBV7-2 and TRBJ2-5; D might be TRBD2 (6 bases). The DNA end lines up better with TRBJ2-7; the J call may be wrong. CDR1 and CDR2 from the germline V gene are SGHTA and FQGNSA. The CDR3 covers 15 residues. CDR3 amino acids: CASSLGPSGQYEQYF. The CDR3 nucleotides read TGTGCCAGCAGCTTAGGCCCGAGCGGGCAGTACGAGCAGTACTTC.

The rearrangement links TRBV2 to TRBJ2-5, with 15 positions matching TRBD2. J lost 2 bases, V lost 1 base, and 11 bases had no gene match. Germline-derived CDR1 and CDR2 are SNHLY and FYNNEI. The CDR3 is 20 residues long. CDR3 residues: CASSEGPGLAGGPTQETQYF. The CDR3 DNA is TGTGCCAGCAGTGAAGGCCCTGGACTAGCGGGGGGGCCGACGCAAGAGACCCAGTACTTC. The entire variable domain, with the rest obtained from reference TRBV2 and TRBJ2-5, is as follows: EPEVTQTPSHQVTQMGQEVILRCVPISNHLYFYWYRQILGQKVEFLVSFYNNEISEKSEIFDDQFSVERPDGSNFTLKIRSTKLEDSAMYFCASSEGPGLAGGPTQETQYFGPGTRLLVL.

This clone was seen only a few times. V and J are TRBV2 and TRBJ2-1; 9 bases agree with TRBD2. The CDR3 sequence is 15 residues long. Germline V gives CDR1 SNHLY, CDR2 FYNNEI. Trimming took 1 base from V and 4 from J; bases not matched to a gene: 2. Written as DNA, the CDR3 is TGTGCCAGCAGTGAAGGCGGGGGGGGATACAATGAGCAGTTCTTC. Residues: CASSEGGGGYNEQFF.

The chain links TRBV29-1 to TRBJ1-3, with a weak D call TRBD1 (5 bases). The V gene lost 4 bases and the J gene lost 2 bases, with 9 bases spanning the gap. Germline loops: CDR1 SQVTM, CDR2 ANQGSEA. CDR3 length: 13 amino acids. CDR3 region: CSVVGGTGNTIYF. CDR3 in DNA: TGCAGCGTTGTCGGGGGAACTGGAAACACCATATATTTT.

The chain carries TRBV19 and TRBJ1-2, with D maybe TRBD1 (6 bases). This CDR3 has 15 amino acids. Deletions cut 5 bases from V and 2 bases from J, with 15 bases between. CDR1 is LNHDA and CDR2 is SQIVND in the germline V gene (reference sequence). The CDR3 reads CASSRGTSPNYGYTF. Here the CDR3 DNA reads TGTGCCAGTAGTCGAGGGACATCTCCCAACTATGGCTACACCTTC.

The CDR3 spells CASREGQGAGANVLTF. CDR3 bases: TGTGCCAGTAGGGAAGGACAGGGGGCTGGGGCCAACGTCCTGACTTTC. The rearrangement links TRBV19 to TRBJ2-6; 10 nucleotides match TRBD1. Trimming cost V 6 bases and J 2 bases; bases outside gene matches: 4. Germline assignment: CDR1 LNHDA and CDR2 SQIVND (reference sequence). The CDR3 covers 16 residues.

V usage is TRBV6-5 and J usage is TRBJ1-5; weak D call: TRBD1 (5 bases). The CDR3 is 16 amino acids. Germline CDR1 MNHEY, CDR2 SVGAGI. V was pared by 4 bases and J by 3 bases, with 16 bases between. Here the CDR3 reads CASSSPRGLINQPQHF. The CDR3 DNA sequence: TGTGCCAGCAGTTCACCGCGGGGACTTATCAATCAGCCCCAGCATTTT.

The genes are TRBV7-2 and TRBJ1-5; D is perhaps TRBD1 (6 bases). The ends were cut back, 0 bases at V and 6 bases at J, with 6 bases in the middle. CDR1 and CDR2 from the germline V gene are SGHTA and FQGNSA. The CDR3 has 13 amino acids. The CDR3 region is CASSLAGGQPQHF. CDR3 bases: TGTGCCAGCAGCTTAGCAGGGGGTCAGCCCCAGCATTTT.

J is TRBJ1-1 and V is TRBV20-1; D gene uncertain. The CDR3 contains 11 residues. Germline assignment: CDR1 DFQATT and CDR2 SNEGSKA (reference sequence). V lost 4 bases and J lost 0, with 3 bases in between. For the CDR3, the DNA is TGCAGTGCTACGGTGAACACTGAAGCTTTCTTT. Residues: CSATVNTEAFF.

This chain links TRBV4-3 with TRBJ1-6; D gene uncertain. This CDR3 contains 16 residues. Trimming took off 0 bases at V and 3 bases at J, with 9 bases between the two ends. Germline CDR1 is LGHNA and CDR2 is YSLEER. CDR3 residues: CASSQDKNSYNSPLHF. The CDR3 nucleotides are TGCGCCAGCAGCCAAGACAAGAACAGCTATAATTCACCCCTCCACTTT.

V gene TRBV20-1 combines with J gene TRBJ1-2; unclear D gene. Germline lookup yields CDR1 DFQATT and CDR2 SNEGSKA (reference sequence). This CDR3 is built from 11 residues. V gave up 7 bases and J gave up 4 bases, with 10 bases separating them. CDR3 protein: CSVPSSYGYTF. Written as DNA, the CDR3 is TGCAGTGTTCCGAGCTCCTATGGCTACACCTTC.

The chain combines TRBV5-1 with TRBJ2-3, with 14 nucleotides matching TRBD2. This CDR3 contains 16 residues. V lost 0 bases and J lost 5; bases outside the gene matches: 2. CDR1 is SGHRS, CDR2 YFSETQ, per germline. The CDR3 nucleotides read TGCGCCAGCAGCTTGGGGACTAGCGGGAGGCAAGATACGCAGTATTTT. Translated, it gives CASSLGTSGRQDTQYF.

V and J are TRBV11-3 and TRBJ2-3; D is unresolved. The CDR3 totals 12 residues. Deletions cut 0 bases from V and 5 bases from J, with 3 bases between. The germline V gene has CDR1 SGHNT and CDR2 YENEEA. The CDR3 DNA follows: TGTGCCAGCAGCTTAGACAGAGATACGCAGTATTTT. It specifies CASSLDRDTQYF.

The V gene is TRBV7-3, the J gene TRBJ2-1, with a tentative D call TRBD2 (6 bases). The CDR3 has 13 amino acids. CDR1 and CDR2 (germline): SGHTA, FQGTGA. The V end was cut by 5 bases, the J end by 9 bases, with 14 bases between. The CDR3 protein is CASSPGGGVEQFF. The DNA of the CDR3 is TGTGCCAGCAGCCCAGGAGGCGGGGTTGAGCAGTTCTTC.

This clone was detected a few times. This chain links TRBV28 with TRBJ2-1, with TRBD2 matching over 9 bases. J gave up 0 bases and V 6 bases, and 6 bases lay outside the gene matches. This CDR3 has 16 amino acids. Looked up from germline, CDR1 is MDHEN and CDR2 is SYDVKM. The CDR3 nucleotides are TGTGCCAGCAGCCCGCGGGGGGGAAGCTCCTACAATGAGCAGTTCTTC. Residues: CASSPRGGSSYNEQFF.